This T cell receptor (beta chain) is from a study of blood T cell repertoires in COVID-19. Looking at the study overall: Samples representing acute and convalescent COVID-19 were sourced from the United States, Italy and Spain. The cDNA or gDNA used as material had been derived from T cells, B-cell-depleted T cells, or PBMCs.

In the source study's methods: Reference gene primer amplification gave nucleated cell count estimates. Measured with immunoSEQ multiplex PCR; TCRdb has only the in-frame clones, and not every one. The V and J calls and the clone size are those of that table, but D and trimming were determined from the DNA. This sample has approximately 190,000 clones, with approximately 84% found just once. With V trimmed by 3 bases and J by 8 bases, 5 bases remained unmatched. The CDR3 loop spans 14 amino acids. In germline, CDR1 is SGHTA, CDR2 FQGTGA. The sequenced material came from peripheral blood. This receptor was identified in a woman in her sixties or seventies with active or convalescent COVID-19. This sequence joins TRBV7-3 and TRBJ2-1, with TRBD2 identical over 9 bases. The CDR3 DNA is TGTGCCAGCAGCTTGGGTAGCGGGAGTTATGAGCAGTTCTTC. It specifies CASSLGSGSYEQFF.